Following are 29 T cell receptor beta chains from one sample sequenced in a study of blood T cell repertoires in COVID-19. Libraries were prepared by immunoSEQ multiplex PCR; TCRdb keeps only in-frame clonotypes and omits some of them. The sample carries about 200,000 clones, around 88% recorded once. Sequencing used PBMCs or T cells enriched from blood (not recorded which). These receptors originate from a man in his forties or fifties with acute COVID-19.

This clone has more than one count but fewer than ten. This chain connects TRBV27 to TRBJ1-6; no clear D gene. From germline, CDR1 is MNHEY and CDR2 SMNVEV (reference sequence). CDR3 length: 14 residues. Deletions cut 6 bases from V and 7 bases from J, with 13 bases between. In DNA form, the CDR3 reads TGTGCCAGCAGGCCCGGGGTGTACAATTCACCCCTCCACTTT. Encoded protein: CASRPGVYNSPLHF.

This chain joins TRBV7-2 and TRBJ2-7; 10 nucleotides agree with TRBD1. The CDR3 contains 16 residues. Germline V gene sequence: CDR1 SGHTA, CDR2 FQGNSA. With 6 bases clipped from V and 5 bases from J, the junction kept 13 bases outside the gene matches. CDR3 sequence (DNA): TGTGCCAGCAGTGCCCGCCCGGGACAGGGGATAGACGAGCAGTACTTC. It encodes CASSARPGQGIDEQYF.

This chain uses TRBV4-3 with TRBJ2-7; TRBD2 might be the D (5 bases). Germline CDR1 reads LGHNA; CDR2 reads YSLEER. The length of the CDR3 is 14 residues. V lost 1 base and J 4 bases, leaving 11 bases between the germline ends. The CDR3 nucleotides are TGCGCCAGCAGCCAAGGAGAGGGCGGGTACGAGCAGTACTTC. As protein: CASSQGEGGYEQYF.

The V call is TRBV10-3, the J call TRBJ1-2, with 7 nucleotides matching TRBD1. V lost 6 bases to trimming and J lost 3 bases; unmatched junction nucleotides: 4. CDR3 length: 13 amino acids. Germline-derived CDR1 and CDR2 are ENHRY and SYGVKD. The CDR3 reads CAISEGQYYGYTF. The DNA of the CDR3 is TGTGCCATCAGCGAGGGACAGTACTATGGCTACACCTTC.

J is TRBJ1-4 and V is TRBV7-2, with D maybe TRBD1 (6 bases). The CDR3 loop spans 16 amino acids. V lost 2 bases and J lost 0, with 10 bases in between. From germline, CDR1 is SGHTA and CDR2 FQGNSA. CDR3 nucleotides: TGTGCCAGCAGCTTACGGGACATTGCAACTAATGAAAAACTGTTTTTT. This encodes CASSLRDIATNEKLFF.

The chain has TRBV19 and TRBJ2-2; 8 bases are shared with TRBD2. This CDR3 has 16 residues. With 4 bases clipped from V and 6 bases from J, the junction kept 10 bases outside the gene matches. Germline CDR1 is LNHDA and CDR2 is SQIVND (reference sequence). CDR3 loop: CASSTGPSGRAGELFF. The DNA of the CDR3 is TGTGCCAGTAGTACTGGCCCCAGCGGGAGAGCCGGGGAGCTGTTTTTT. Based on the CDR3 plus reference TRBV19 and TRBJ2-2, the full variable domain is DGGITQSPKYLFRKEGQNVTLSCEQNLNHDAMYWYRQDPGQGLRLIYYSQIVNDFQKGDIAEGYSVSREKKESFPLTVTSAQKNPTAFYLCASSTGPSGRAGELFFGEGSRLTVL.

The rearrangement links TRBV5-5 to TRBJ1-6, with unresolved D. Germline assignment: CDR1 SGHKS and CDR2 YYEKEE (reference sequence). Trimming left V 2 bases short and J 8 bases short, with 11 bases between. This CDR3 spans 14 amino acids. Here the CDR3 DNA reads TGTGCCAGCAGCTTAGAGGGCTCGGATTCACCCCTCCACTTT. Translation: CASSLEGSDSPLHF.

The chain uses TRBV21-1 and TRBJ2-7; no check of the table's D call, TRBD1, against the DNA was made. TRBV21-1 is recorded as a pseudogene. The CDR3 extends over 13 amino acids. DNA of the CDR3: TGTGCCAGCAGCAAAGCCAGATCCTACGAGCAGTACTTC. Amino acids: CASSKARSYEQYF.

The chain employs TRBV29-1 and TRBJ2-1; maybe TRBD2 (6 bases). Looked up from germline, CDR1 is SQVTM and CDR2 is ANQGSEA. V dropped 5 bases and J dropped 6 bases, with 14 bases sitting between them. This CDR3 is 13 amino acids long. CDR3: CSVWRGGGNEQFF. CDR3 sequence (DNA): TGCAGCGTTTGGCGGGGCGGCGGCAATGAGCAGTTCTTC.

Remarks on this clone: This same CDR3 is encoded by further DNA sequences in the sample. The chain employs TRBV30 and TRBJ1-5, with a weak D call TRBD1 (5 bases). CDR1 GTSNPN and CDR2 SVGIG come from the germline V gene (reference sequence). Between the trimmed V and J ends, which lost 0 bases and 5 bases, there was a span of 11 bases. This CDR3 is 14 amino acids long. The CDR3 DNA reads TGTGCCTGGAGTGTGGGTGGGGGGGATCAGCCCCAGCATTTT. This encodes CAWSVGGGDQPQHF.

The chain is built from TRBV30 and TRBJ2-5; a possible D gene is TRBD2 (5 bases). Germline V gene sequence: CDR1 GTSNPN, CDR2 SVGIG (reference sequence). This CDR3 comprises 13 residues. Trimming cost V 8 bases and J 2 bases, with 15 bases left between them. CDR3 region: CASYRGRQETQYF. CDR3 bases: TGTGCCAGCTACCGAGGGCGGCAAGAGACCCAGTACTTC.

This clone was detected only once. The V and J genes are TRBV9 and TRBJ1-3; unclear D gene. Germline V gene lookup returns CDR1 SGDLS and CDR2 YYNGEE. V was clipped by 0 bases and J by 1 base, with 11 bases between them. CDR3 length: 16 residues. CDR3: CASSVDPGVSGNTIYF. CDR3 nucleotides: TGTGCCAGCAGCGTAGACCCCGGGGTATCTGGAAACACCATATATTTT.

This chain uses TRBV5-5 with TRBJ2-7, with D possibly matching TRBD2 (6 bases). The CDR3 totals 16 residues. Germline V CDR1 and CDR2: SGHKS, YYEKEE (reference sequence). V lost 0 bases and J 1 base, leaving 14 bases between the germline ends. The CDR3 here is CASSLGRGSGSYEQYF. Written as DNA, the CDR3 is TGTGCCAGCAGCTTGGGTCGGGGGAGCGGATCCTACGAGCAGTACTTC. The full variable domain, rest sourced from reference TRBV5-5 and TRBJ2-7, is DAGVTQSPTHLIKTRGQQVTLRCSPISGHKSVSWYQQVLGQGPQFIFQYYEKEERGRGNFPDRFSARQFPNYSSELNVNALLLGDSALYLCASSLGRGSGSYEQYFGPGTRLTVT.

There are a few counts of this clone. The V call is TRBV28, the J call TRBJ1-3; weak D call: TRBD1 (6 bases). The CDR3 spans 13 residues. Germline CDR1 is MDHEN and CDR2 is SYDVKM. V was shortened by 4 bases and J by 5 bases, with 9 bases between the two germline ends. The CDR3 bases are TGTGCCAGCAGTTGGACAGACCGAAACACCATATATTTT. The encoded protein is CASSWTDRNTIYF.

V is TRBV25-1 and J is TRBJ2-1; D is perhaps TRBD2 (5 bases). Trimming took 1 base from V and 6 from J, leaving 19 bases between them. This CDR3 is built from 17 residues. The V gene's germline CDR1 is MGHDK and CDR2 SYGVNS. CDR3 sequence reads: CASSELKSWASRNEQFF. The CDR3 region has the DNA TGTGCCAGCAGTGAATTGAAGTCTTGGGCTAGCCGCAATGAGCAGTTCTTC. Using reference TRBV25-1 and TRBJ2-1 for the parts outside the CDR3, the full variable domain is EADIYQTPRYLVIGTGKKITLECSQTMGHDKMYWYQQDPGMELHLIHYSYGVNSTEKGDLSSESTVSRIRTEHFPLTLESARPSHTSQYLCASSELKSWASRNEQFFGPGTRLTVL.

This clone was seen only once. The chain links TRBV24-1 to TRBJ2-1; tentative D call: TRBD1 (6 bases). The CDR3 contains 14 residues. Trimming removed 3 bases at V and 9 bases at J, with 14 bases between. Per germline, CDR1 KGHDR and CDR2 SFDVKD. The CDR3 sequence is CATSDPRDNREQFF. CDR3 in DNA: TGTGCCACCAGTGATCCCCGGGACAACCGTGAGCAGTTCTTC.

The DNA of the CDR3 is TGTGCCAGCTCAGACAGGGGAGTGGACACTGAAGCTTTCTTT. This gives the protein CASSDRGVDTEAFF. The chain combines TRBV18 with TRBJ1-1, with 8 bases fitting TRBD1. CDR3 size: 14 residues. CDR1 and CDR2 (germline): KGHSH, LQKENI. V shed 5 bases, J shed 3 bases, and the junction held 5 bases outside the gene matches.

V usage is TRBV19 and J usage is TRBJ2-3; possible D gene TRBD2, 6 bases. CDR1 is LNHDA and CDR2 is SQIVND in the germline V gene (reference sequence). The length of the CDR3 is 15 residues. Trimming stripped 3 bases from V and 4 bases from J, with 14 bases between. The CDR3 spells CASSISRGVSDTQYF. The CDR3 region has the DNA TGTGCCAGTAGTATTTCGCGGGGAGTTTCAGATACGCAGTATTTT.

This sequence joins TRBV28 and TRBJ2-7, with TRBD1 matching 7 bases. Trimming at V came to 6 bases and at J to 7 bases, leaving 9 bases not matched to a gene. The V gene's germline CDR1 is MDHEN and CDR2 SYDVKM. The CDR3 has 13 residues. CDR3 coding DNA: TGTGCCAGCAGACTAGGACAGGCGACGGAGCAGTACTTC. It translates to CASRLGQATEQYF.

V and J are TRBV6-5 and TRBJ2-7; 13 nucleotides match TRBD2. The CDR3 is made up of 14 amino acids. Germline CDR1 reads MNHEY; CDR2 reads SVGAGI. V lost 7 bases, J lost 3 bases, and 3 bases stayed unmatched. The CDR3 loop is CASIRTSGSYEQYF. The CDR3 nucleotides read TGTGCCAGCATCCGGACTAGCGGGAGCTACGAGCAGTACTTC.

This sequence joins TRBV5-1 and TRBJ2-1; 9 bases match TRBD2. This CDR3 region has 16 residues. Germline trimming cut 3 bases from V and 0 bases from J; bases unmatched to any gene: 4. The germline gives CDR1 SGHRS, CDR2 YFSETQ. CDR3 sequence: CASSWIAGASYNEQFF. Here the CDR3 DNA reads TGCGCCAGCAGCTGGATAGCGGGAGCCTCCTACAATGAGCAGTTCTTC.

This clone has a handful of counts. The chain links TRBV27 to TRBJ1-5; no firm D call. The CDR3 runs to 13 residues. Trimming stripped 6 bases from V and 4 bases from J, with 10 bases between. The germline V gene has CDR1 MNHEY and CDR2 SMNVEV (reference sequence). The CDR3 bases are TGTGCCAGCAGCCTGTCGGTAAATCAGCCCCAGCATTTT. Translated, it gives CASSLSVNQPQHF.

This chain's CDR3 is CASSQPGTSGLNEQFF. DNA for the CDR3: TGCGCCAGCAGCCAACCCGGGACTAGCGGCCTCAATGAGCAGTTCTTC. The J gene is TRBJ2-1, the V gene TRBV4-1, with 11 bases matching TRBD2. The ends lost 2 bases at V and 6 bases at J; junction bases unmatched: 6. This CDR3 region has 16 residues. The germline V gene has CDR1 MGHRA and CDR2 YSYEKL.

This clone was counted between two and nine times. The V gene is TRBV5-1, the J gene TRBJ1-1, with D unresolved. The germline V gene has CDR1 SGHRS and CDR2 YFSETQ. The CDR3 length is 15 residues. V was cut by 1 base and J by 1 base, with 11 bases left in between. The CDR3 DNA reads as TGCGCCAGCAGCTTGTCTACCGACAAGAACACTGAAGCTTTCTTT. This codes for CASSLSTDKNTEAFF.

V gene TRBV7-3 combines with J gene TRBJ1-1; TRBD1 is a possible D gene (5 bases). The V end was cut by 5 bases, the J end by 6 bases, with 13 bases between. The CDR3 loop spans 13 amino acids. Per the germline V gene, CDR1 is SGHTA and CDR2 is FQGTGA. The CDR3 sequence: CASSVKPGAEAFF. Written as DNA, the CDR3 is TGTGCCAGCAGCGTCAAACCGGGGGCTGAAGCTTTCTTT.

The rearrangement uses TRBV2 and TRBJ2-1, with TRBD2 as a possible D gene (5 bases). Germline assignment: CDR1 SNHLY and CDR2 FYNNEI. V shed 5 bases and J shed 9 bases, with 14 bases lying between them. CDR3 length: 13 amino acids. The CDR3 here is CASSNLLEGEQFF. CDR3 nucleotides: TGTGCCAGCAGTAACTTACTAGAAGGTGAGCAGTTCTTC.

The chain recombines TRBV5-1 with TRBJ2-7; tentative D call: TRBD1 (6 bases). The CDR3 is made up of 11 amino acids. Trimming pared 7 bases from V and 7 bases from J, leaving 12 bases between. Germline assignment: CDR1 SGHRS and CDR2 YFSETQ. The CDR3 bases are TGCGCCAGCGGACAGACGGGTGAGCAGTACTTC. It specifies CASGQTGEQYF.

The chain uses TRBV11-2 and TRBJ2-6, with D possibly being TRBD1 (6 bases). The CDR3 runs to 18 residues. From germline, CDR1 is SGHAT and CDR2 FQNNGV. Trimming left V 0 bases short and J 1 base short, with 13 bases between. The CDR3 loop reads CASSLDRGYYSGANVLTF. The CDR3 coding sequence is TGTGCCAGCAGCTTAGATAGGGGGTATTATTCTGGGGCCAACGTCCTGACTTTC.

The chain combines TRBV5-1 with TRBJ2-2; D may be TRBD2 (5 bases). Trimming shortened V by 4 bases and J by 3 bases, and 22 bases separated the two germline ends. The CDR3 is made up of 18 amino acids. CDR1 and CDR2 from the germline V gene are SGHRS and YFSETQ. CDR3 loop: CASSLGGQRRIYTGELFF. The CDR3 coding sequence is TGCGCCAGCAGCCTAGGCGGGCAGCGCAGAATTTACACCGGGGAGCTGTTTTTT.